One and the same sample provided the 32 T cell receptor beta chains below, sequenced in a study of T cell responses to AZD1222 COVID-19 vaccine. The table came from immunoSEQ multiplex PCR; TCRdb's copy has only in-frame clones and leaves some out. The sample carries 150,000 or so clones, about 90% recorded once. The material was peripheral blood, obtained on day 0 of AZD1222 vaccination. Every receptor here comes from an adult in good health.

The chain couples TRBV11-2 to TRBJ1-5; perhaps TRBD1 as D (6 bases). The CDR3 runs to 16 residues. The germline V gene has CDR1 SGHAT and CDR2 FQNNGV. The V gene lost 5 bases and the J gene lost 2 bases, with 16 bases spanning the gap. The CDR3 region is CASSRRRGAGNQPQHF. The CDR3, as DNA: TGTGCCAGCAGCCGCAGGCGGGGGGCCGGCAATCAGCCCCAGCATTTT.

The V gene is TRBV5-1, the J gene TRBJ1-3; unclear D gene. Trimming removed 0 bases at V and 3 bases at J, with 13 bases between. Per germline, CDR1 SGHRS and CDR2 YFSETQ. This CDR3 contains 16 residues. CDR3 coding DNA: TGCGCCAGCAGCTTGGCCCCCGGGGATGGTGGAAACACCATATATTTT. As protein: CASSLAPGDGGNTIYF.

The chain has TRBV12-5 and TRBJ2-5; D is undetermined. This CDR3 comprises 15 residues. CDR1 is LGHNT and CDR2 is FRNRAP in the germline V gene. Trimming shortened V by 4 bases and J by 2 bases, and 14 bases separated the two germline ends. This CDR3 reads CASGSTLWGQETQYF. Here the CDR3 DNA reads TGTGCTAGTGGTTCAACCTTATGGGGACAAGAGACCCAGTACTTC.

CDR3 in amino acids: CASSQDPGPNQPQHF. In DNA form, the CDR3 reads TGTGCCAGCAGCCAAGACCCAGGGCCCAATCAGCCCCAGCATTTT. The chain joins TRBV4-2 to TRBJ1-5; D is perhaps TRBD1 (5 bases). This CDR3 region has 15 residues. Deletions cut 0 bases from V and 3 bases from J, with 9 bases between. Germline CDR1 LGHNA, CDR2 YNFKEQ.

This clone was seen a few times. This chain joins TRBV7-2 and TRBJ2-3; 8 nucleotides match TRBD2. The V gene end was trimmed by 4 bases and the J gene end by 7 bases; junction bases not matched to a gene: 4. Germline CDR1 SGHTA, CDR2 FQGNSA. The CDR3 has 13 amino acids. CDR3 bases: TGTGCCAGCAGCTCGGGGGGGCCGTATACGCAGTATTTT. Protein sequence: CASSSGGPYTQYF.

The chain carries TRBV15 and TRBJ1-5; unclear D gene. The CDR3 sequence is 15 residues long. Germline CDR1 and CDR2: LNHNV and YYDKDF (reference sequence). V lost 2 bases to trimming and J lost 0 bases, with 8 bases between them. The CDR3 reads CATSRTQDSNQPQHF. The CDR3 nucleotides read TGTGCCACCAGCAGAACTCAGGATAGCAATCAGCCCCAGCATTTT.

CDR3 region: CASSPGLREGNSPLHF. The CDR3 DNA reads as TGTGCCAGCAGCCCTGGATTGAGGGAAGGTAATTCACCCCTCCACTTT. V and J are TRBV5-4 and TRBJ1-6; D remains unclear. The V end lost 4 bases, the J end lost 6 bases, and 17 bases lay between the germline ends. Germline values: CDR1 SGHNT, CDR2 YYREEE (reference sequence). This CDR3 has 16 amino acids.

The J gene is TRBJ2-3, the V gene TRBV5-1; D is unclear. The CDR3 is 14 residues long. The germline V gene has CDR1 SGHRS and CDR2 YFSETQ. Trimming cost V 6 bases and J 0 bases, with 11 bases left between them. The CDR3 DNA follows: TGCGCCAGCACGTCGGGTACTAGCACAGATACGCAGTATTTT. Amino acid sequence: CASTSGTSTDTQYF. The full variable domain, its missing parts supplied by reference TRBV5-1 and TRBJ2-3, is KAGVTQTPRYLIKTRGQQVTLSCSPISGHRSVSWYQQTPGQGLQFLFEYFSETQRNKGNFPGRFSGRQFSNSRSEMNVSTLELGDSALYLCASTSGTSTDTQYFGPGTRLTVL.

The genes are TRBV6-2 or TRBV6-3 and TRBJ1-5; 7 nucleotides agree with TRBD1. After removal of 0 bases from V and 0 bases from J, the junction contained 11 bases not matched to a gene. In germline, CDR1 is MNHEY, CDR2 SVGEGT. The CDR3 covers 19 residues. DNA of the CDR3: TGTGCCAGCAGTTACTCCGACAGGGTGAGGAGTTATAGCAATCAGCCCCAGCATTTT. It translates to CASSYSDRVRSYSNQPQHF.

This chain uses TRBV6-5 with TRBJ2-7; D gene unclear. The V end lost 8 bases, the J end lost 0 bases, and 11 bases lay between the germline ends. The germline CDR1 and CDR2 sequences are MNHEY and SVGAGI. CDR3 length equals 13 residues. The CDR3 protein is CASGVGTSYEQYF. In DNA, the CDR3 is TGTGCCAGCGGAGTCGGAACCTCCTACGAGCAGTACTTC.

V and J are TRBV5-4 and TRBJ2-1, with D maybe TRBD1 (6 bases). The V gene lost 3 bases and the J gene lost 1 base, with 14 bases spanning the gap. The V gene's germline CDR1 is SGHNT and CDR2 YYREEE (reference sequence). The length of the CDR3 is 16 residues. In DNA form, the CDR3 reads TGTGCCAGCAGCTCGGCAGGGGATTTATCCTACAATGAGCAGTTCTTC. Amino acids: CASSSAGDLSYNEQFF.

V gene TRBV28 combines with J gene TRBJ2-1, with unresolved D. The germline gives CDR1 MDHEN, CDR2 SYDVKM. V was shortened by 3 bases and J by 4 bases, with 13 bases between the two germline ends. This CDR3 is built from 15 residues. The CDR3 DNA reads as TGTGCCAGCAGTTTTGGTCATCAGCCATACAATGAGCAGTTCTTC. Translated: CASSFGHQPYNEQFF. Full variable domain (remainder filled in from reference TRBV28 and TRBJ2-1): DVKVTQSSRYLVKRTGEKVFLECVQDMDHENMFWYRQDPGLGLRLIYFSYDVKMKEKGDIPEGYSVSREKKERFSLILESASTNQTSMYLCASSFGHQPYNEQFFGPGTRLTVL.

The rearrangement uses TRBV4-2 and TRBJ2-7; D is unresolved. The CDR3 is 15 amino acids. Trimming pared 4 bases from V and 0 bases from J, leaving 13 bases between. Germline CDR1 is LGHNA and CDR2 is YNFKEQ. CDR3 DNA sequence: TGTGCCAGCAGCCTAAGTAGGGTTAGCTCCTACGAGCAGTACTTC. This encodes CASSLSRVSSYEQYF.

The chain carries TRBV2 and TRBJ1-6; D is possibly TRBD1 (5 bases). The CDR3 consists of 13 residues. CDR1 SNHLY and CDR2 FYNNEI come from the germline V gene. V was clipped by 7 bases and J by 6 bases, with 10 bases between them. The CDR3: CASKVGGNSPLHF. CDR3 in DNA: TGTGCCAGCAAGGTCGGGGGTAATTCACCCCTCCACTTT.

The chain has TRBV28 and TRBJ2-1; 9 positions agree with TRBD1. The CDR3 spans 15 residues. The germline V gene encodes CDR1 MDHEN and CDR2 SYDVKM. The V segment lost 6 bases and the J segment 9 bases; nucleotides outside the gene matches: 12. For the CDR3, the DNA is TGTGCCAGCAGAAACAGGGGGCCGACGGGTGTTGAGCAGTTCTTC. Translating gives CASRNRGPTGVEQFF.

The rearrangement joins TRBV4-2 to TRBJ1-1; maybe TRBD1 (5 bases). V lost 3 bases, J lost 10 bases, and 24 bases lay in between. This CDR3 region has 16 residues. The germline gives CDR1 LGHNA, CDR2 YNFKEQ. The DNA of the CDR3 is TGTGCCAGCAGCCAGATCGACAGAGAATTGAACATAGGAGCTTTCTTT. It specifies CASSQIDRELNIGAFF.

The chain is built from TRBV2 and TRBJ1-3; unclear D gene. The CDR3 has 15 amino acids. Germline CDR1 and CDR2: SNHLY and FYNNEI. Between the trimmed V and J ends, which lost 6 bases and 1 base, there was a span of 13 bases. This CDR3 is CASSLTGISGNTIYF. The CDR3 DNA reads as TGTGCCAGCAGCCTAACGGGGATATCTGGAAACACCATATATTTT.

The CDR3, as DNA: TGTGCCAGCAGTTACTCCTTCGGGACAGAGAGCAATCAGCCCCAGCATTTT. Protein product: CASSYSFGTESNQPQHF. This chain uses TRBV6-2 or TRBV6-3 with TRBJ1-5; 7 bases match TRBD1. CDR1 and CDR2 (germline): MNHEY, SVGEGT. V shed 0 bases and J 1 base; nucleotides not matched to a gene: 6. CDR3 length equals 17 residues.

The chain uses TRBV5-4 and TRBJ2-5; 7 bases align to TRBD2. The CDR3 extends over 15 amino acids. Germline CDR1 and CDR2: SGHNT and YYREEE (reference sequence). V trimming: 3 bases; J trimming: 5 bases; junction bases outside the gene matches: 10. The CDR3 DNA is TGTGCCAGCAGCTGGGACTCTAGCGGTGTGGAGACCCAGTACTTC. Protein sequence: CASSWDSSGVETQYF.

The chain joins TRBV20-1 to TRBJ2-4; D tentatively fits TRBD1 or TRBD2 (5 bases each). Germline CDR1 and CDR2: DFQATT and SNEGSKA (reference sequence). This CDR3 spans 13 amino acids. Trimming removed 3 bases from V and 10 bases from J, with 16 bases in between. CDR3 coding DNA: TGCAGTGCTAGTTTGGGGGATCAGCAGATTCAGTACTTC. It encodes CSASLGDQQIQYF.

V usage is TRBV5-6 and J usage is TRBJ1-2; D is unresolved. This CDR3 has 12 amino acids. The V gene lost 2 bases and the J gene lost 6 bases, with 8 bases spanning the gap. In germline, CDR1 is SGHDT, CDR2 YYEEEE. The CDR3 loop is CASSFQTDGYTF. The DNA for the CDR3 is TGTGCCAGCAGCTTTCAGACGGATGGCTACACCTTC.

The chain links TRBV7-8 to TRBJ2-7, with no clear D. Germline-derived CDR1 and CDR2 are SGHVS and FQNEAQ. The V end lost 0 bases, the J end lost 6 bases, and 9 bases lay between the germline ends. The CDR3 runs to 13 residues. For the CDR3, the DNA is TGTGCCAGCAGCTTAGCGCGATGGGGCGAGCAGTACTTC. It codes for CASSLARWGEQYF.

The J gene is TRBJ1-2, the V gene TRBV28; D remains ambiguous. V was trimmed by 5 bases and J by 6 bases, leaving 16 bases between them. The CDR3 length is 14 residues. The V gene's germline CDR1 is MDHEN and CDR2 SYDVKM. The CDR3 is CASSLTLRENGYTF. The CDR3 DNA reads as TGTGCCAGCAGTCTGACCCTAAGGGAGAATGGCTACACCTTC.

The V and J genes are TRBV5-1 and TRBJ2-5; possible D gene TRBD1, 6 bases. V was clipped by 2 bases and J by 1 base, with 9 bases between them. Germline CDR1 is SGHRS and CDR2 is YFSETQ. This CDR3 region has 14 residues. In DNA form, the CDR3 reads TGCGCCAGCAGCTTTCGGACAGCCCAAGAGACCCAGTACTTC. Its protein is CASSFRTAQETQYF. The full variable domain, with the rest looked up from reference TRBV5-1 and TRBJ2-5, is KAGVTQTPRYLIKTRGQQVTLSCSPISGHRSVSWYQQTPGQGLQFLFEYFSETQRNKGNFPGRFSGRQFSNSRSEMNVSTLELGDSALYLCASSFRTAQETQYFGPGTRLLVL.

V gene TRBV4-1 combines with J gene TRBJ1-1; D unclear. The CDR3 sequence is 15 residues long. CDR1 MGHRA and CDR2 YSYEKL come from the germline V gene. Deletions cut 1 base from V and 5 bases from J, with 14 bases between. Here the CDR3 reads CASSQAGQMATEAFF. CDR3 bases: TGCGCCAGCAGCCAAGCCGGGCAGATGGCAACTGAAGCTTTCTTT.

This sequence joins TRBV15 and TRBJ1-1, with unresolved D. From germline, CDR1 is LNHNV and CDR2 YYDKDF (reference sequence). The CDR3 contains 13 residues. The V end was cut by 5 bases, the J end by 2 bases, with 9 bases between. The CDR3 region has the DNA TGTGCCACCAGCCTAACAGTTAACACTGAAGCTTTCTTT. Translation: CATSLTVNTEAFF.

The V gene is TRBV11-3, the J gene TRBJ2-7, with 8 bases aligning to TRBD2. Trimming at V came to 4 bases and at J to 3 bases, leaving 5 bases not matched to a gene. The length of the CDR3 is 14 residues. The germline gives CDR1 SGHNT, CDR2 YENEEA. The CDR3 is CASSSLAGLYEQYF. The CDR3, as DNA: TGTGCCAGCAGCTCCCTAGCGGGCCTCTACGAGCAGTACTTC. Looking up the rest from reference TRBV11-3 and TRBJ2-7 gives the full variable domain: EAGVVQSPRYKIIEKKQPVAFWCNPISGHNTLYWYLQNLGQGPELLIRYENEEAVDDSQLPKDRFSAERLKGVDSTLKIQPAELGDSAVYLCASSSLAGLYEQYFGPGTRLTVT.

The chain uses TRBV7-2 and TRBJ1-6, with D perhaps matching TRBD1 (5 bases). Looked up from germline, CDR1 is SGHTA and CDR2 is FQGNSA. The CDR3 sequence is 14 residues long. V gave up 5 bases and J gave up 9 bases, with 14 bases separating them. In nucleotides, the CDR3 is TGTGCCAGCAGCCCCCCTCCGGGGGGTTCACCCCTCCACTTT. Amino acids: CASSPPPGGSPLHF.

The chain couples TRBV5-1 to TRBJ1-1; D unresolved. CDR1 SGHRS and CDR2 YFSETQ come from the germline V gene. Trimming took 2 bases from V and 0 from J, leaving 5 bases between them. The CDR3 has 13 residues. In nucleotides, the CDR3 is TGCGCCAGCAGCTTTCAGGTGAACACTGAAGCTTTCTTT. This encodes CASSFQVNTEAFF.

The rearrangement uses TRBV7-2 and TRBJ2-7; D is uncertain. V lost 2 bases, J lost 0 bases, and 8 bases lay in between. CDR3 length: 14 residues. Germline V gene sequence: CDR1 SGHTA, CDR2 FQGNSA. CDR3 nucleotide sequence: TGTGCCAGCAGCTTATATAGGAGCTCCTACGAGCAGTACTTC. Protein: CASSLYRSSYEQYF. Full variable domain (missing parts from reference TRBV7-2 and TRBJ2-7): GAGVSQSPSNKVTEKGKDVELRCDPISGHTALYWYRQSLGQGLEFLIYFQGNSAPDKSGLPSDRFSAERTGGSVSTLTIQRTQQEDSAVYLCASSLYRSSYEQYFGPGTRLTVT.

The rearrangement links TRBV5-5 to TRBJ2-1; a weak D match, TRBD1 (6 bases). In germline, CDR1 is SGHKS, CDR2 YYEKEE (reference sequence). CDR3 length equals 15 residues. V lost 1 base and J lost 1, with 9 bases in between. The chain's CDR3 is CASSLTGPSYNEQFF. CDR3 DNA: TGTGCCAGCAGCTTGACAGGGCCTTCCTACAATGAGCAGTTCTTC.

This chain joins TRBV7-2 and TRBJ2-3; D may be TRBD1 (6 bases). This CDR3 spans 14 amino acids. In germline, CDR1 is SGHTA, CDR2 FQGNSA. V gave up 5 bases and J gave up 1 base, with 10 bases separating them. This CDR3 is CASSLGGRTDTQYF. The DNA for the CDR3 is TGTGCCAGCAGCCTAGGGGGACGCACAGATACGCAGTATTTT.